Shown below are 22 T cell receptor beta chains from a single sample sequenced in a study of cytomegalovirus exposure and HLA in healthy donors. Researchers ran the PCR with 60 Vbeta and 13 Jbeta primers. Assay used: immunoSEQ multiplex PCR; TCRdb lists only in-frame clones, some missing. The repertoire consists of 110,000 or so clones, with 70% to 85% occurring once and the leading ten covering 9.5% to 12%. Sequenced input: PBMCs. The receptors shown here come from a man between 40 and 49 years old in good health and CMV-seropositive.

This chain links TRBV11-2 with TRBJ2-7; the D is unclear. Trimming pared 5 bases from V and 6 bases from J, leaving 14 bases between. Germline V gene lookup returns CDR1 SGHAT and CDR2 FQNNGV. The CDR3 contains 13 residues. The CDR3 loop reads CASSIVQTGEQYF. Here the CDR3 DNA reads TGTGCCAGCAGCATAGTGCAAACCGGCGAGCAGTACTTC. Full variable domain (rest looked up from reference TRBV11-2 and TRBJ2-7): EAGVAQSPRYKIIEKRQSVAFWCNPISGHATLYWYQQILGQGPKLLIQFQNNGVVDDSQLPKDRFSAERLKGVDSTLKIQPAKLEDSAVYLCASSIVQTGEQYFGPGTRLTVT.

The CDR3 sequence is CASSLADSVNYGYTF. Here the CDR3 DNA reads TGTGCCAGCAGCTTAGCGGACAGCGTGAACTATGGCTACACCTTC. The chain couples TRBV7-9 to TRBJ1-2; tentative D call: TRBD1 (6 bases). The CDR3 has 15 amino acids. Deletions cut 0 bases from V and 2 bases from J, with 10 bases between. The germline CDR1 and CDR2 sequences are SEHNR and FQNEAQ (reference sequence). The entire variable domain, with the rest obtained from reference TRBV7-9 and TRBJ1-2, is as follows: DTGVSQNPRHKITKRGQNVTFRCDPISEHNRLYWYRQTLGQGPEFLTYFQNEAQLEKSRLLSDRFSAERPKGSFSTLEIQRTEQGDSAMYLCASSLADSVNYGYTFGSGTRLTVV.

This chain joins TRBV11-3 and TRBJ2-2; D gene uncertain. V lost 3 bases and J lost 5, with 4 bases in between. CDR1 and CDR2 (germline): SGHNT, YENEEA. This CDR3 comprises 12 residues. CDR3 bases: TGTGCCAGCAGCTTTCGGACCGGGGAGCTGTTTTTT. Protein sequence: CASSFRTGELFF. Supplemented by reference TRBV11-3 and TRBJ2-2, the full variable domain reads EAGVVQSPRYKIIEKKQPVAFWCNPISGHNTLYWYLQNLGQGPELLIRYENEEAVDDSQLPKDRFSAERLKGVDSTLKIQPAELGDSAVYLCASSFRTGELFFGEGSRLTVL.

Only one count was recorded for this clone. J is TRBJ1-1 and V is TRBV6-5, with 9 bases lining up with TRBD1. The CDR3 loop spans 13 amino acids. After removal of 3 bases from V and 7 bases from J, the junction contained 3 bases not matched to a gene. Germline values: CDR1 MNHEY, CDR2 SVGAGI. The CDR3 is CASSYGQGNEAFF. The CDR3, as DNA: TGTGCCAGCAGTTATGGACAGGGGAATGAAGCTTTCTTT.

V usage is TRBV4-2 and J usage is TRBJ1-2; D is possibly TRBD1 (5 bases). The CDR3 is 16 residues long. The V gene lost 0 bases and the J gene lost 1 base, with 12 bases spanning the gap. The germline V gene encodes CDR1 LGHNA and CDR2 YNFKEQ. The CDR3 spells CASSQEGTFFNYGYTF. In nucleotides, the CDR3 is TGTGCCAGCAGCCAAGAAGGGACTTTTTTTAACTATGGCTACACCTTC.

The chain combines TRBV18 with TRBJ2-1, with D possibly matching TRBD2 (6 bases). Looked up from germline, CDR1 is KGHSH and CDR2 is LQKENI. V shed 0 bases and J shed 8 bases, with 14 bases lying between them. This CDR3 has 15 residues. DNA for the CDR3: TGTGCCAGCTCACCACCGTCGCGGGGCGGGGATGAGCAGTTCTTC. Residues: CASSPPSRGGDEQFF.

This chain joins TRBV27 and TRBJ1-6, with 12 bases lining up with TRBD1. The germline V gene encodes CDR1 MNHEY and CDR2 SMNVEV (reference sequence). This CDR3 has 15 amino acids. The V and J ends lost 6 bases and 6 bases, in that order; junction bases with no gene match: 3. CDR3 residues: CASRWDRGLNSPLHF. The CDR3 DNA reads TGTGCCAGCAGGTGGGACAGGGGGCTTAATTCACCCCTCCACTTT.

J is TRBJ2-2 and V is TRBV7-2; 7 bases match TRBD2. The junction had 2 bases not matched to a gene; V was cut back by 6 bases and J by 1 base. This CDR3 is 14 amino acids long. The V gene's germline CDR1 is SGHTA and CDR2 FQGNSA. The CDR3 protein is CASRTSLNTGELFF. CDR3 nucleotide sequence: TGTGCCAGCAGGACTAGCTTGAACACCGGGGAGCTGTTTTTT.

The V and J genes are TRBV5-1 and TRBJ1-2; 8 bases map to TRBD1. CDR1 is SGHRS, CDR2 YFSETQ, per germline. The CDR3 is 15 amino acids. V lost 4 bases to trimming and J lost 3 bases; unmatched junction nucleotides: 8. The CDR3, as DNA: TGCGCCAGCAGCAAGTCCCAGGGGGCTGACTATGGCTACACCTTC. Translated, it gives CASSKSQGADYGYTF.

The rearrangement joins TRBV27 to TRBJ1-5; D is unclear. V was shortened by 4 bases and J by 0 bases, with 4 bases between the two germline ends. CDR3 size: 13 residues. Looked up from germline, CDR1 is MNHEY and CDR2 is SMNVEV (reference sequence). DNA of the CDR3: TGTGCCAGCAGTTCCTATAGCAATCAGCCCCAGCATTTT. This translates into CASSSYSNQPQHF.

This clone has just a few counts. V and J are TRBV5-6 and TRBJ2-4; D is ambiguous. V dropped 0 bases and J dropped 2 bases, with 9 bases sitting between them. The V gene's germline CDR1 is SGHDT and CDR2 YYEEEE. This CDR3 is built from 15 residues. This CDR3 reads CASSLVQLPKNIQYF. The CDR3 DNA reads as TGTGCCAGCAGCTTGGTGCAACTGCCCAAAAACATTCAGTACTTC. Full variable domain (outside the CDR3, taken from reference TRBV5-6 and TRBJ2-4): DAGVTQSPTHLIKTRGQQVTLRCSPKSGHDTVSWYQQALGQGPQFIFQYYEEEERQRGNFPDRFSGHQFPNYSSELNVNALLLGDSALYLCASSLVQLPKNIQYFGAGTRLSVL.

As regards this clone: This sample includes further DNA sequences coding for the same CDR3. CDR3 amino acids: CASRGALMSNQPQHF. The CDR3 nucleotides are TGTGCCAGCAGAGGGGCCCTTATGAGCAATCAGCCCCAGCATTTT. The chain recombines TRBV6-1 with TRBJ1-5; possibly TRBD1 for D (5 bases). Germline CDR1 is MNHNS and CDR2 is SASEGT. CDR3 length: 15 amino acids. Trimming took off 6 bases at V and 1 base at J, with 13 bases between the two ends.

V gene TRBV5-4 combines with J gene TRBJ1-4, with D unresolved. Looked up from germline, CDR1 is SGHNT and CDR2 is YYREEE (reference sequence). This CDR3 is built from 16 residues. Trimming pared 0 bases from V and 7 bases from J, leaving 16 bases between. The CDR3 protein is CASSLGPPKAGEKLFF. The CDR3 DNA follows: TGTGCCAGCAGCTTGGGGCCCCCAAAAGCAGGTGAAAAACTGTTTTTT.

V is TRBV28 and J is TRBJ2-7; D gene uncertain. V was clipped by 5 bases and J by 1 base, with 3 bases between them. Germline V gives CDR1 MDHEN, CDR2 SYDVKM. The CDR3 contains 11 residues. The CDR3 DNA follows: TGTGCCAGCAGTATATCCTACGAGCAGTACTTC. This translates into CASSISYEQYF.

This clone was recorded once. Relative to the germline gene, one junction end is altered; a read error may explain this. The V and J genes are TRBV7-7 and TRBJ2-3; D possibly corresponds to TRBD2 (5 bases). CDR1 and CDR2 (germline): SSHAT, FNYEAQ (reference sequence). The CDR3 length is 15 residues. In nucleotides, the CDR3 is TGTGCTAGCAGCTTAGCGCCGGGGAGCACAGATACGCAGTATTTT. It is translated as CASSLAPGSTDTQYF.

The V gene is TRBV28, the J gene TRBJ1-4, with TRBD1 matching 9 bases. This CDR3 comprises 16 residues. CDR1 is MDHEN and CDR2 is SYDVKM in the germline V gene. Trimming removed 10 bases from V and 0 bases from J; junction bases left unmatched: 9. The CDR3 DNA sequence: TGTGCCACTAGACAGGGGGACCCACCAACTAATGAAAAACTGTTTTTT. Protein: CATRQGDPPTNEKLFF.

This clone was observed once. CDR3 bases: TGCAGCGTCGGACTTGCGGGGCTGCGCACAGATACGCAGTATTTT. Protein: CSVGLAGLRTDTQYF. The chain carries TRBV29-1 and TRBJ2-3; D possibly corresponds to TRBD2 (6 bases). Trimming removed 6 bases at V and 1 base at J, with 17 bases between. Germline loops: CDR1 SQVTM, CDR2 ANQGSEA. CDR3 length: 15 amino acids.

The chain couples TRBV9 to TRBJ1-1, with TRBD1 as a possible D gene (5 bases). Trimming cost V 0 bases and J 4 bases, with 13 bases left between them. CDR1 is SGDLS, CDR2 YYNGEE, per germline. CDR3 size: 15 residues. The CDR3 DNA is TGTGCCAGCAGCGTAGCGGGCAGGGATGGCACTGAAGCTTTCTTT. This sequence encodes CASSVAGRDGTEAFF.

The V and J genes are TRBV6-5 and TRBJ1-3; D unresolved. The V gene lost 5 bases and the J gene lost 0 bases, with 5 bases spanning the gap. CDR1 is MNHEY and CDR2 is SVGAGI in the germline V gene. CDR3 length equals 13 residues. The CDR3 protein is CASSRASGNTIYF. CDR3 DNA sequence: TGTGCCAGCAGTCGAGCCTCTGGAAACACCATATATTTT.

V is TRBV5-6 and J is TRBJ2-1, with 11 nucleotides matching TRBD2. V lost 2 bases to trimming and J lost 0 bases; unmatched junction nucleotides: 7. The CDR3 spans 18 residues. CDR1 is SGHDT and CDR2 is YYEEEE in the germline V gene. The CDR3 nucleotides are TGTGCCAGCAGCTTCGCTAGCGGGGGGCCTTCCTCCTACAATGAGCAGTTCTTC. Translating gives CASSFASGGPSSYNEQFF.

There are a few counts of this clone. The chain combines TRBV6-1 with TRBJ1-5; no definite D call. The CDR3 has 13 amino acids. Germline values: CDR1 MNHNS, CDR2 SASEGT. The V end was cut by 7 bases, the J end by 2 bases, with 9 bases between. The DNA for the CDR3 is TGTGCCAGCATAGGCGGTGGCAATCAGCCCCAGCATTTT. The encoded protein is CASIGGGNQPQHF.

This chain links TRBV2 with TRBJ1-2; D is possibly TRBD1 (5 bases). In germline, CDR1 is SNHLY, CDR2 FYNNEI. The CDR3 totals 15 residues. Trimming left V 4 bases short and J 6 bases short, with 18 bases between. CDR3 amino acids: CASSVQASPTNGYTF. The DNA of the CDR3 is TGTGCCAGCAGTGTACAGGCATCCCCAACTAATGGCTACACCTTC.